This T cell receptor beta chain comes out of a study of regulatory and conventional T cells in RAG deficiency. Findings and caveats of the study: Shorter CDR3s in all patient subsets; >75% Treg-Tconv overlap in Omenn. Compared with controls, unique Treg TCR beta sequences dropped about 100-fold in Omenn syndrome and CID/AS. Control T-cell subsets had markedly higher Shannon entropy and lower Simpson indices than RAG-deficient patients.

Conventional CD4+ T cells were sorted from blood as CD25-low CD127-high cells. Germline CDR1 reads SGHRS; CDR2 reads YFSETQ. V gave up 4 bases and J gave up 1 base; unmatched junction bases: 4. This CDR3 contains 14 residues. Of note for this clone: The antigen is unknown.

TCRdb's copy holds only in-frame clones and misses some; the assay was immunoSEQ multiplex PCR. The table has tens of thousands of clones, about 95% seen once. These data were also filed under a second study, of regulatory T cells. That work contributes: Primers: 52 TRBV forward and 13 TRBJ reverse.

The sample comprised CD25- CD4+ T cells sorted from blood. The sequence came from a human donor in good health. The rearrangement joins TRBV5-1 to TRBJ2-5; 7 bases match TRBD2. The CDR3: CASSIQRGQETQYF. The CDR3 nucleotides read TGCGCCAGCAGCATCCAGCGGGGCCAAGAGACCCAGTACTTC.